A single sample gave rise to the 18 T cell receptor beta chains below, sequenced in a study of blood T cell repertoires in COVID-19. Measured with immunoSEQ multiplex PCR; TCRdb has only the in-frame clones, and not every one. Here the sample spans over 600,000 clones, approximately 90% being singletons. The source material was peripheral blood. The receptors originated from a woman between 18 and 30 years old with acute or convalescent COVID-19.

The rearrangement links TRBV18 to TRBJ1-2; D possibly corresponds to TRBD1 (6 bases). Trimming removed 1 base at V and 7 bases at J, with 28 bases between. Germline values: CDR1 KGHSH, CDR2 LQKENI. This CDR3 is 19 amino acids long. For the CDR3, the DNA is TGTGCCAGCTCACCACGGCTCGTCGGGGGGCGGTTATCCTCGGGTGGCTACACCTTC. Protein product: CASSPRLVGGRLSSGGYTF.

The V call is TRBV7-9, the J call TRBJ1-6; the match to TRBD1 covers 9 bases. CDR1 SEHNR and CDR2 FQNEAQ come from the germline V gene (reference sequence). CDR3 length: 14 residues. With 7 bases clipped from V and 8 bases from J, the junction kept 6 bases outside the gene matches. CDR3 DNA sequence: TGTGCCAGCACCTCCGGGACAGGGTATTCACCCCTCCACTTT. This translates into CASTSGTGYSPLHF.

The chain links TRBV7-9 to TRBJ1-2; 8 bases line up with TRBD1. This CDR3 comprises 14 residues. J was trimmed by 7 bases and V by 2 bases; bases with no gene match: 6. Per germline, CDR1 SEHNR and CDR2 FQNEAQ (reference sequence). This CDR3 is CASSLSGTGGGYTF. CDR3 coding DNA: TGTGCCAGCAGCTTATCGGGGACAGGCGGTGGCTACACCTTC.

The chain uses TRBV28 and TRBJ2-7; 11 nucleotides match TRBD2. The junction had 6 bases not matched to a gene; V was cut back by 2 bases and J by 3 bases. The CDR3 runs 16 residues. Germline values: CDR1 MDHEN, CDR2 SYDVKM. CDR3 protein: CASSLLAGGADYEQYF. CDR3 coding DNA: TGTGCCAGCAGTTTACTAGCGGGGGGCGCTGACTACGAGCAGTACTTC.

This chain links TRBV3-1 (or the pseudogene TRBV3-2) with TRBJ1-2; TRBD1 is a possible D gene (5 bases). CDR3 size: 14 residues. Germline loops: CDR1 LGHDT, CDR2 YNNKEL (reference sequence). Deletions cut 5 bases from V and 1 base from J, with 11 bases between. CDR3 residues: CASSGDSFNYGYTF. Here the CDR3 DNA reads TGTGCCAGCAGCGGCGACAGTTTTAACTATGGCTACACCTTC.

This chain uses TRBV7-8 with TRBJ2-5; TRBD1 might be the D (6 bases). V shed 2 bases and J shed 5 bases, with 12 bases lying between them. Germline V CDR1 and CDR2: SGHVS, FQNEAQ. The CDR3 totals 14 residues. CDR3 residues: CASSLLQGKETQYF. The CDR3 DNA reads as TGTGCCAGCAGCTTATTACAGGGAAAGGAGACCCAGTACTTC.

This chain connects TRBV7-9 to TRBJ1-5; 11 bases are a match to TRBD1. The CDR3 extends over 16 amino acids. The V segment lost 4 bases and the J segment 2 bases; nucleotides outside the gene matches: 4. CDR1 is SEHNR, CDR2 FQNEAQ, per germline (reference sequence). The CDR3 sequence is CASSSGQGAGNQPQHF. In DNA, the CDR3 is TGTGCCAGCAGCTCCGGACAGGGGGCTGGCAATCAGCCCCAGCATTTT.

V is TRBV18 and J is TRBJ1-6; D is possibly TRBD1 (6 bases). The CDR3 covers 16 residues. Germline V gene data show CDR1 as KGHSH and CDR2 as LQKENI. Trimming stripped 5 bases from V and 7 bases from J, with 18 bases between. Here the CDR3 DNA reads TGTGCCAGCTCAGGGGACACATACGGATCAAATTCACCCCTCCACTTT. Protein product: CASSGDTYGSNSPLHF.

V usage is TRBV4-2 and J usage is TRBJ2-1; 8 bases fit TRBD1. From germline, CDR1 is LGHNA and CDR2 YNFKEQ. The junction had 5 bases not matched to a gene; V was cut back by 6 bases and J by 1 base. The CDR3 loop spans 15 amino acids. CDR3 nucleotides: TGTGCCAGCAGTTATGACAGGGGTTCCTACAATGAGCAGTTCTTC. Translated, it gives CASSYDRGSYNEQFF.

V is TRBV6-1 and J is TRBJ1-4; 7 bases map to TRBD1. After removal of 2 bases from V and 1 base from J, the junction contained 13 bases not matched to a gene. The CDR3 has 19 residues. Germline V gene lookup returns CDR1 MNHNS and CDR2 SASEGT. CDR3 loop: CASSERGGGGAGTNEKLFF. The CDR3 region has the DNA TGTGCCAGCAGTGAAAGAGGTGGAGGGGGCGCGGGAACTAATGAAAAACTGTTTTTT.

The chain employs TRBV14 and TRBJ1-2, with a tentative D call TRBD1 (6 bases). Germline V lookup: CDR1 SGHDN, CDR2 FVKESK. The V gene lost 4 bases and the J gene lost 3 bases, with 21 bases spanning the gap. This CDR3 has 17 residues. The DNA for the CDR3 is TGTGCCAGCAGCCGAAAAACCGGGACAACTACCCACTATGGCTACACCTTC. It translates to CASSRKTGTTTHYGYTF.

The genes are TRBV6-5 and TRBJ1-2, with D unclear. The CDR3 spans 10 residues. V was shortened by 4 bases and J by 5 bases, with 2 bases between the two germline ends. In germline, CDR1 is MNHEY, CDR2 SVGAGI. This chain's CDR3 is CASSSYGYTF. Here the CDR3 DNA reads TGTGCCAGCAGTTCTTATGGCTACACCTTC.

CDR3 DNA sequence: TGTGCCATCAGTGAGTCCGGTAACACTGAAGCTTTCTTT. It codes for CAISESGNTEAFF. The chain recombines TRBV10-3 with TRBJ1-1; no clear D. The V gene lost 0 bases and the J gene lost 2 bases, with 4 bases spanning the gap. This CDR3 has 13 amino acids. CDR1 and CDR2 from the germline V gene are ENHRY and SYGVKD.

V usage is TRBV5-1 and J usage is TRBJ2-1, with a weak D call TRBD1 (5 bases). V was trimmed by 4 bases and J by 9 bases, leaving 20 bases between them. CDR1 is SGHRS and CDR2 is YFSETQ in the germline V gene. The CDR3 totals 15 residues. The CDR3 coding sequence is TGCGCCAGCAGCGTTGGTCAATCAGGGAAGGGTGAGCAGTTCTTC. It codes for CASSVGQSGKGEQFF. The entire variable domain, with the rest obtained from reference TRBV5-1 and TRBJ2-1, is as follows: KAGVTQTPRYLIKTRGQQVTLSCSPISGHRSVSWYQQTPGQGLQFLFEYFSETQRNKGNFPGRFSGRQFSNSRSEMNVSTLELGDSALYLCASSVGQSGKGEQFFGPGTRLTVL.

The chain carries TRBV6-5 and TRBJ2-7; no firm D call. Germline V lookup: CDR1 MNHEY, CDR2 SVGAGI. The CDR3 has 10 amino acids. Trimming left V 6 bases short and J 6 bases short, with 6 bases between. The CDR3 loop reads CASRLSEQYF. As DNA, the CDR3 is TGTGCCAGCAGATTGAGCGAGCAGTACTTC.

The chain recombines TRBV28 with TRBJ1-5; 7 nucleotides agree with TRBD1. CDR1 and CDR2 (germline): MDHEN, SYDVKM. Unmatched junction bases numbered 3, after V lost 2 bases and J lost 5 bases. CDR3 length equals 14 residues. The CDR3 DNA reads TGTGCCAGCAGTTTAGTACAGGGGCATCAGCCCCAGCATTTT. Protein sequence: CASSLVQGHQPQHF.

The V and J genes are TRBV12-3 or TRBV12-4 and TRBJ2-2; D unclear. V lost 6 bases, J lost 2 bases, and 7 bases lay in between. The CDR3 has 13 residues. CDR3: CASRARNTGELFF. Written as DNA, the CDR3 is TGTGCCAGCAGGGCCCGAAACACCGGGGAGCTGTTTTTT.

The genes are TRBV3-1 (or the pseudogene TRBV3-2) and TRBJ2-5, with TRBD2 as a possible D gene (6 bases). This CDR3 contains 14 residues. V was clipped by 1 base and J by 1 base, with 7 bases between them. Looked up from germline, CDR1 is LGHDT and CDR2 is YNNKEL (reference sequence). CDR3 sequence reads: CASSQVSGQETQYF. The CDR3 DNA reads TGTGCCAGCAGCCAAGTTAGCGGCCAAGAGACCCAGTACTTC.